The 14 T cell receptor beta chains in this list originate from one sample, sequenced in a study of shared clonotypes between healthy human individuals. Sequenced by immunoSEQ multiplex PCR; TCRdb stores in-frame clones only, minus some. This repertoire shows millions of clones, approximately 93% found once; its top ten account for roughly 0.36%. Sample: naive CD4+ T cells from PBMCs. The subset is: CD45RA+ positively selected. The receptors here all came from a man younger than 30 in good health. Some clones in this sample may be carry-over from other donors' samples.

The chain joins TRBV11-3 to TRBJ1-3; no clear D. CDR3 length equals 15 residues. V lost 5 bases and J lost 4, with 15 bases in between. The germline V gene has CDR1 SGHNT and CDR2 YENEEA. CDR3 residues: CASSPWVGRGNTIYF. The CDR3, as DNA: TGTGCCAGCAGCCCATGGGTGGGCAGAGGAAACACCATATATTTT.

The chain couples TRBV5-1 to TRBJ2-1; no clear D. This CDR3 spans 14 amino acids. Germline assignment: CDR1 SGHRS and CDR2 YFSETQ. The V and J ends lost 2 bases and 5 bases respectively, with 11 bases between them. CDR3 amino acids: CASSFVNADNEQFF. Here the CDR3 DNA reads TGCGCCAGCAGCTTTGTGAACGCGGACAATGAGCAGTTCTTC.

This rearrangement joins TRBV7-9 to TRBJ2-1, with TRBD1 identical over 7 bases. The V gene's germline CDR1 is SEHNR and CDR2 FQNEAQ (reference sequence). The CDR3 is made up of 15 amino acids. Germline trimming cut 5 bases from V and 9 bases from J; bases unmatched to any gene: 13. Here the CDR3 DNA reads TGTGCCAGCAGCGAAGACAGGGCCCCCTCCCGTGAGCAGTTCTTC. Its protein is CASSEDRAPSREQFF.

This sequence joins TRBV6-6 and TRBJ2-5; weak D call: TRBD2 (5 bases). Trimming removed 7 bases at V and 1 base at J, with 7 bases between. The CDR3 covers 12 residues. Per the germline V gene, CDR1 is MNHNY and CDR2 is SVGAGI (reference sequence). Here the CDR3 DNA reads TGTGCCAGCAAACGGGGCCAAGAGACCCAGTACTTC. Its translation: CASKRGQETQYF.

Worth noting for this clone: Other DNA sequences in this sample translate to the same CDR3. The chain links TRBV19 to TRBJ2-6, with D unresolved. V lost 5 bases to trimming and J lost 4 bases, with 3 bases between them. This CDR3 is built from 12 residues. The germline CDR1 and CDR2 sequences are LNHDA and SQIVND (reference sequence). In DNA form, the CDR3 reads TGTGCCAGTAGTCCCGGGGCCAACGTCCTGACTTTC. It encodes CASSPGANVLTF. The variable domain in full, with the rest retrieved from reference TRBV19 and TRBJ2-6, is DGGITQSPKYLFRKEGQNVTLSCEQNLNHDAMYWYRQDPGQGLRLIYYSQIVNDFQKGDIAEGYSVSREKKESFPLTVTSAQKNPTAFYLCASSPGANVLTFGAGSRLTVL.

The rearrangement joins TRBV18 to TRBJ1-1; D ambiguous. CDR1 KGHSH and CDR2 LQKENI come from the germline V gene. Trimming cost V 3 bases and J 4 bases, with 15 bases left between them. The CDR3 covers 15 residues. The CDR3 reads CASSPGFGEGTEAFF. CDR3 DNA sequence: TGTGCCAGCTCACCGGGGTTTGGGGAAGGCACTGAAGCTTTCTTT. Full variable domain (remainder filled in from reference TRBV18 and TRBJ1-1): NAGVMQNPRHLVRRRGQEARLRCSPMKGHSHVYWYRQLPEEGLKFMVYLQKENIIDESGMPKERFSAEFPKEGPSILRIQQVVRGDSAAYFCASSPGFGEGTEAFFGQGTRLTVV.

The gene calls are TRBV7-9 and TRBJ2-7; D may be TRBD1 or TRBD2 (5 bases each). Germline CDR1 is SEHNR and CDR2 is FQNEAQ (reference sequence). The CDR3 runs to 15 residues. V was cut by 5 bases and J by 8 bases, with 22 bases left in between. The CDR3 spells CASSTSGTSVTKQYF. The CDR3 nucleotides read TGTGCCAGCAGCACCTCCGGGACGTCCGTAACGAAGCAGTACTTC.

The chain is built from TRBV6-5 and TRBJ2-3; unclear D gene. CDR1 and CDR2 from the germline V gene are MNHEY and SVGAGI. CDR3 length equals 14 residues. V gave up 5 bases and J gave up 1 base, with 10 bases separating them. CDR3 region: CASSKSDGTDTQYF. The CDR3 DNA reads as TGTGCCAGCAGTAAATCGGACGGCACAGATACGCAGTATTTT.

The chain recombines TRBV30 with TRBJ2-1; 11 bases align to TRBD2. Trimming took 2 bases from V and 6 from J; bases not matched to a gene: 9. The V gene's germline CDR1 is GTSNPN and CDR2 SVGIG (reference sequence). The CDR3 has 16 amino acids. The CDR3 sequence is CAWSKIRTSGPNEQFF. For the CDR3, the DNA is TGTGCCTGGAGTAAAATCCGGACTAGCGGGCCCAATGAGCAGTTCTTC.

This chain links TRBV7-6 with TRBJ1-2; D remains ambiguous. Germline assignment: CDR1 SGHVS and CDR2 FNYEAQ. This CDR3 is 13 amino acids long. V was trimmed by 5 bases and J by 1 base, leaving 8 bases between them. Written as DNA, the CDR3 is TGTGCCAGCAGCCCCCACCTTAACTATGGCTACACCTTC. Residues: CASSPHLNYGYTF.

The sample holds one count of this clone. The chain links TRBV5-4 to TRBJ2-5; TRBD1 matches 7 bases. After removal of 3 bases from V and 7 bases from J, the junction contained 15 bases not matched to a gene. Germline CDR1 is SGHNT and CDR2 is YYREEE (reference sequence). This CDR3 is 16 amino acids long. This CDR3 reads CASSSPPGEGAGTQYF. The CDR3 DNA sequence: TGTGCCAGCAGCTCCCCCCCCGGAGAGGGGGCCGGGACCCAGTACTTC.

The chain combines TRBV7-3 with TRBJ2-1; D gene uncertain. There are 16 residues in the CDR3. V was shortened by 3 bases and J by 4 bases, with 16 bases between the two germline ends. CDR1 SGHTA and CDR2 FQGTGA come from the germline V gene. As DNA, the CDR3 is TGTGCCAGCAGCTTGAGTTATCCCACCCTATACAATGAGCAGTTCTTC. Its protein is CASSLSYPTLYNEQFF.

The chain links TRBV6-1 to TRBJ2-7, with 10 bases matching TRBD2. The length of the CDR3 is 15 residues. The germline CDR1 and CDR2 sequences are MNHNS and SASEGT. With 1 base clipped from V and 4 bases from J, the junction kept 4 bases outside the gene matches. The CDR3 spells CASSEGSGRLYEQYF. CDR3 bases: TGTGCCAGCAGTGAAGGTAGCGGGAGGTTATACGAGCAGTACTTC.

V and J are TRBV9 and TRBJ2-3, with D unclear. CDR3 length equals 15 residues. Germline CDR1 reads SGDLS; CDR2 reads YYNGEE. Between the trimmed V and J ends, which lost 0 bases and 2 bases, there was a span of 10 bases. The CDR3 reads CASSVEGRDTDTQYF. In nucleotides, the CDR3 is TGTGCCAGCAGCGTAGAAGGCAGAGACACAGATACGCAGTATTTT.